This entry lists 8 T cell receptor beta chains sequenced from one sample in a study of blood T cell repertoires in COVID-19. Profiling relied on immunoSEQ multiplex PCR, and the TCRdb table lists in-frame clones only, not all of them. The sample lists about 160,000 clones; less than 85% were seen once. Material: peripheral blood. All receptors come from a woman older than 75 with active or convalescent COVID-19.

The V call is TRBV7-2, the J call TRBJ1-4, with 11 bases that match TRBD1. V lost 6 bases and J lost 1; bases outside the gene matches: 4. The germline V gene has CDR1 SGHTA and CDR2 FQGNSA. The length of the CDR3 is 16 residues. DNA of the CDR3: TGTGCCAGCAGACCGGACAGGGGGCGAACTAATGAAAAACTGTTTTTT. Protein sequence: CASRPDRGRTNEKLFF.

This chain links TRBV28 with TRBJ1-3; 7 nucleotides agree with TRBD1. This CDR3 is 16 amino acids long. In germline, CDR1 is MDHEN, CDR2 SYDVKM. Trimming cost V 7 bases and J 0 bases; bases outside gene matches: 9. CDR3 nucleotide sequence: TGTGCCAGCATTCGCCCAGGGGGGACCTCTGGAAACACCATATATTTT. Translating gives CASIRPGGTSGNTIYF. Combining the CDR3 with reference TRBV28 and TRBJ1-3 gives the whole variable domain DVKVTQSSRYLVKRTGEKVFLECVQDMDHENMFWYRQDPGLGLRLIYFSYDVKMKEKGDIPEGYSVSREKKERFSLILESASTNQTSMYLCASIRPGGTSGNTIYFGEGSWLTVV.

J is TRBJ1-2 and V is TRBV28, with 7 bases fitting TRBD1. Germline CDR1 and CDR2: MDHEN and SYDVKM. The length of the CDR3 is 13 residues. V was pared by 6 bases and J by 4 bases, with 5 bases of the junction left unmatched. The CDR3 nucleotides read TGTGCCAGCAGGGAACAGGGGTCCTATGGCTACACCTTC. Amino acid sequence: CASREQGSYGYTF.

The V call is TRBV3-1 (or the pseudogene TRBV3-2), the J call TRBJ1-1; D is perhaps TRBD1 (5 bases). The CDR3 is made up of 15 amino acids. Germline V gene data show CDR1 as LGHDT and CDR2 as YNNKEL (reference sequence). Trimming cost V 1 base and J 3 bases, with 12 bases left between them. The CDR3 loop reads CASSQGAGRDTEAFF. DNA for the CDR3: TGTGCCAGCAGCCAAGGGGCAGGGAGGGACACTGAAGCTTTCTTT.

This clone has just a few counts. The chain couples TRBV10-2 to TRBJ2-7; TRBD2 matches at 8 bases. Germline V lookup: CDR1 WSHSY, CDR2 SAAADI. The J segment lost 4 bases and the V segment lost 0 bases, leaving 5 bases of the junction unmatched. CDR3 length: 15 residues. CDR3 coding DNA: TGCGCCAGCAGTGAGTCCGGGGGGGCGGGATACGAGCAGTACTTC. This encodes CASSESGGAGYEQYF.

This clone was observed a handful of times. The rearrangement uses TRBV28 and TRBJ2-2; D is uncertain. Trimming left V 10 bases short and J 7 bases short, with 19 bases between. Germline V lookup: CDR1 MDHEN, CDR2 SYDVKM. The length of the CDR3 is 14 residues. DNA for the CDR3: TGTGCCACCTCCCACACGAATCATCACGGGGAGCTGTTTTTT. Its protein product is CATSHTNHHGELFF.

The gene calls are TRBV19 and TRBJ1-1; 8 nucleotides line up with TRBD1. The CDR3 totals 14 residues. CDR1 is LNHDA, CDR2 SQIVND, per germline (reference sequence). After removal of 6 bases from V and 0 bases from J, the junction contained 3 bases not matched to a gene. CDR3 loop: CASRRDRMNTEAFF. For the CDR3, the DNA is TGTGCCAGTAGGAGGGACAGGATGAACACTGAAGCTTTCTTT.

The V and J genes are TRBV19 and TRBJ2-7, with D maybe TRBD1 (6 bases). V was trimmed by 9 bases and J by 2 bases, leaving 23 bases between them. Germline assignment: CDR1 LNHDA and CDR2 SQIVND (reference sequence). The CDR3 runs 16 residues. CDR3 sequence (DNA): TGTGCCAGCAGACAGGATGGGGGCATGGTTCCCTACGAGCAGTACTTC. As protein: CASRQDGGMVPYEQYF.